This T cell receptor (beta chain) was captured in a study of shared clonotypes between healthy human individuals. Sequencing used immunoSEQ multiplex PCR; TCRdb keeps in-frame clones, though not all of them. The data show millions of clones, with approximately 90% seen just once and around 0.14% held by the top ten. In the case of this clone: The antigen remains undetermined.

V lost 4 bases, J lost 6 bases, and 5 bases stayed unmatched. CDR3 length equals 15 residues. CDR1 and CDR2 (germline): SEHNR, FQNEAQ (reference sequence). Study results and limitations: Rarefaction indicated that sorted-subset sequencing remained incomplete although depth was large. Shared clonotypes across all four donors exceeded non-shared ones in generation probability.

This receptor was taken from a man aged 18-30 years in good health. Sequencing used naive CD4+ T cells sorted from blood. Subset denoted: CD45RA+ positively selected. The V and J genes are TRBV7-9 and TRBJ2-3; TRBD2 matches at 12 bases. As DNA, the CDR3 is TGTGCCAGCAGCTCCCTAGCGGGGGGGCGCGATACGCAGTATTTT. It specifies CASSSLAGGRDTQYF. The full variable domain, its missing parts supplied by reference TRBV7-9 and TRBJ2-3, is DTGVSQNPRHKITKRGQNVTFRCDPISEHNRLYWYRQTLGQGPEFLTYFQNEAQLEKSRLLSDRFSAERPKGSFSTLEIQRTEQGDSAMYLCASSSLAGGRDTQYFGPGTRLTVL.